Below, 17 T cell receptor beta chains from the same sample are listed, as sequenced in a study of PD-1 blockade in classical Hodgkin lymphoma. Here immunoSEQ multiplex PCR was the method, and the copy in TCRdb shows in-frame clones only, minus some. The data show tens of thousands of clones, about nine tenths seen once. No patient escaped relapse after autologous stem cell transplantation, and brentuximab vedotin exposure varied. Sequences were derived from peripheral blood mononuclear cells (PBMCs), sampled at baseline. These receptors originate from a human donor with classical Hodgkin lymphoma.

V usage is TRBV10-3 and J usage is TRBJ2-3; 7 nucleotides agree with TRBD1. The J segment lost 0 bases and the V segment lost 6 bases, leaving 6 bases of the junction unmatched. In germline, CDR1 is ENHRY, CDR2 SYGVKD. This CDR3 is built from 15 residues. The CDR3 reads CAIRRGTESTDTQYF. The CDR3 DNA reads TGTGCCATCAGGAGGGGGACAGAGAGCACAGATACGCAGTATTTT.

The chain couples TRBV5-6 to TRBJ2-7; a weak D match, TRBD1 (6 bases). Trimming stripped 0 bases from V and 2 bases from J, with 15 bases between. Germline V CDR1 and CDR2: SGHDT, YYEEEE. The CDR3 totals 16 residues. CDR3 in amino acids: CASSLARAGATYEQYF. The CDR3 nucleotides are TGTGCCAGCAGCTTGGCCAGGGCAGGGGCCACCTACGAGCAGTACTTC.

This clone has only one observation. The rearrangement uses TRBV18 and TRBJ2-1, with TRBD1 matching over 8 bases. Germline assignment: CDR1 KGHSH and CDR2 LQKENI. Unmatched junction bases numbered 5, after V lost 6 bases and J lost 7 bases. The CDR3 runs 13 residues. The CDR3 region is CASSGRQGNEQFF. CDR3 coding DNA: TGTGCCAGCTCCGGCCGACAGGGGAATGAGCAGTTCTTC.

This clone was recorded only once. The chain carries TRBV6-1 and TRBJ1-1, with TRBD1 identical over 7 bases. Germline values: CDR1 MNHNS, CDR2 SASEGT. This CDR3 has 14 residues. V was clipped by 6 bases and J by 5 bases; unmatched bases: 9. Written as DNA, the CDR3 is TGTGCCAGCAGGGAGGGACAGCGAGGGACTGAAGCTTTCTTT. Protein sequence: CASREGQRGTEAFF.

To note about this clone: Within the sample, other DNA sequences also encode this same CDR3. The chain is built from TRBV5-1 and TRBJ2-5, with 7 bases aligning to TRBD2. The germline V gene has CDR1 SGHRS and CDR2 YFSETQ. V shed 3 bases, J shed 1 base, and the junction held 0 bases outside the gene matches. This CDR3 region has 13 residues. CDR3 residues: CASSSGGQETQYF. CDR3 nucleotides: TGCGCCAGCAGCTCGGGGGGCCAAGAGACCCAGTACTTC. Full variable domain (rest looked up from reference TRBV5-1 and TRBJ2-5): KAGVTQTPRYLIKTRGQQVTLSCSPISGHRSVSWYQQTPGQGLQFLFEYFSETQRNKGNFPGRFSGRQFSNSRSEMNVSTLELGDSALYLCASSSGGQETQYFGPGTRLLVL.

V and J are TRBV18 and TRBJ2-5, with D possibly being TRBD2 (5 bases). Trimming took off 3 bases at V and 4 bases at J, with 12 bases between the two ends. This CDR3 comprises 14 residues. Germline V gene data show CDR1 as KGHSH and CDR2 as LQKENI. The CDR3 sequence: CASSPGWAGETQYF. CDR3 bases: TGTGCCAGCTCACCTGGATGGGCGGGAGAGACCCAGTACTTC.

This clone was found a few times. The V call is TRBV2, the J call TRBJ2-5; 16 nucleotides align to TRBD2. Germline values: CDR1 SNHLY, CDR2 FYNNEI. The CDR3 is 16 residues long. The V and J ends lost 6 bases and 1 base, in that order; junction bases with no gene match: 2. CDR3 bases: TGTGCCAGCAGGGGACTAGCGGGAGGGCCCCAAGAGACCCAGTACTTC. It is translated as CASRGLAGGPQETQYF.

This clone was recorded only once. The gene calls are TRBV7-2 and TRBJ2-1; tentative D call: TRBD1 (5 bases). The germline gives CDR1 SGHTA, CDR2 FQGNSA. This CDR3 spans 15 amino acids. The ends were cut back, 5 bases at V and 2 bases at J, with 13 bases in the middle. CDR3 amino acids: CASSRRQLTYNEQFF. The CDR3 region has the DNA TGTGCCAGCAGCCGTCGACAGTTAACCTACAATGAGCAGTTCTTC.

This clone was found once. In DNA, the CDR3 is TGTGCCAGCAGTGAAAGTATGTGGGAGGGGACCTACGAGCAGTACTTC. It is translated as CASSESMWEGTYEQYF. This chain joins TRBV6-1 and TRBJ2-7, with 7 nucleotides matching TRBD2. This CDR3 has 16 amino acids. V shed 2 bases, J shed 2 bases, and the junction held 9 bases outside the gene matches. The germline V gene encodes CDR1 MNHNS and CDR2 SASEGT.

This clone was observed a few times. The same CDR3 also results from other DNA sequences found in this sample. The chain uses TRBV18 and TRBJ2-5, with D perhaps TRBD2 (6 bases). Trimming left V 6 bases short and J 2 bases short, with 7 bases between. The CDR3 spans 12 residues. The germline CDR1 and CDR2 sequences are KGHSH and LQKENI. CDR3 protein: CASSGGQETQYF. The CDR3 DNA follows: TGTGCCAGCTCTGGAGGGCAAGAGACCCAGTACTTC.

The gene calls are TRBV4-1 and TRBJ2-3; tentative D call: TRBD2 (5 bases). V gave up 2 bases and J gave up 3 bases, with 24 bases separating them. The CDR3 loop spans 19 amino acids. CDR1 is MGHRA and CDR2 is YSYEKL in the germline V gene. CDR3 in DNA: TGCGCCAGCAGCCAAAACCCCCCGGGCGAAGGGAGTGGGACAGATACGCAGTATTTT. Residues: CASSQNPPGEGSGTDTQYF.

This chain uses TRBV6-5 with TRBJ1-1; D uncertain. CDR3 size: 16 residues. The germline V and J ends were trimmed by 0 bases and 1 base, with 12 bases remaining between them. Germline loops: CDR1 MNHEY, CDR2 SVGAGI. DNA for the CDR3: TGTGCCAGCAGTTACTCGGGCTTGGGCACGAACACTGAAGCTTTCTTT. Protein: CASSYSGLGTNTEAFF.

The V gene is TRBV12-5, the J gene TRBJ2-2; weak D call: TRBD2 (5 bases). V dropped 3 bases and J dropped 4 bases, with 15 bases sitting between them. CDR3 size: 16 residues. CDR1 LGHNT and CDR2 FRNRAP come from the germline V gene. The CDR3 reads CASGFAGGPTTGELFF. CDR3 bases: TGTGCTAGTGGTTTTGCGGGCGGCCCGACCACCGGGGAGCTGTTTTTT.

This clone showed up just once. The rearrangement joins TRBV6-5 to TRBJ1-4, with unresolved D. This CDR3 is 16 amino acids long. Germline values: CDR1 MNHEY, CDR2 SVGAGI. The ends were cut back, 2 bases at V and 3 bases at J, with 13 bases in the middle. CDR3 amino acids: CASSYEPSAANEKLFF. In DNA form, the CDR3 reads TGTGCCAGCAGTTACGAGCCCAGCGCGGCTAATGAAAAACTGTTTTTT.

The chain uses TRBV5-1 and TRBJ2-7, with D possibly being TRBD1 (5 bases). Between the trimmed V and J ends, which lost 5 bases and 0 bases, there was a span of 18 bases. Germline-derived CDR1 and CDR2 are SGHRS and YFSETQ. This CDR3 has 16 residues. The CDR3 nucleotides are TGCGCCAGCAGGTACAGGACGGAGTTCAGCTCCTACGAGCAGTACTTC. Its translation is CASRYRTEFSSYEQYF.

This clone appeared a single time. The CDR3 is CASSIGRSSYEQYF. The CDR3 region has the DNA TGTGCCAGTAGTATAGGCAGGAGCTCCTACGAGCAGTACTTC. V usage is TRBV19 and J usage is TRBJ2-7; D is undetermined. CDR1 is LNHDA, CDR2 SQIVND, per germline (reference sequence). V was trimmed by 1 base and J by 0 bases, leaving 7 bases between them. CDR3 size: 14 residues.

The genes are TRBV6-1 and TRBJ1-2; D is perhaps TRBD1 (6 bases). This CDR3 contains 14 residues. V was pared by 1 base and J by 4 bases, with 10 bases between. CDR1 is MNHNS, CDR2 SASEGT, per germline. The CDR3 nucleotides are TGTGCCAGCAGTGAAGGCAACAGGGTCTATGGCTACACCTTC. Translating gives CASSEGNRVYGYTF.